In this sample, the clone carrying this TCR beta chain turned up a few times. Antigen specificity is unknown. The sample comes from a study of blood T cells in healthy people across ages. Primed by a sample-barcoded 5' primer and a J-beta primer mix, a second PCR proceeded for 7 to 11 cycles. The authors tagged each cDNA molecule using a template-switch adaptor with 12 random nucleotides. TCRdb independently ran MiXCR on the 5' RACE reads; one entry per CDR3 protein. In the table there are around 940,000 distinct CDR3 sequences, roughly 50% of which are singletons. Germline V gene data show CDR1 as SGHRS and CDR2 as YFSETQ. V was pared by 0 bases and J by 0 bases, with 5 bases of the junction left unmatched. The CDR3 contains 16 residues. Whole-study findings and limits: There were more naive CD4+ cells and higher diversity in long-lived donors than in aged donors. Among T cells, TCR beta diversity per million cells dropped roughly linearly as age rose.

The chain combines TRBV5-1 with TRBJ2-7; 8 nucleotides align to TRBD1. The receptor comes from a woman between 55 and 75 years old in good health. Sequenced: blood. The chain's CDR3 is CASSLDRDRLSYEQYF. The CDR3 nucleotides are TGCGCCAGCAGCTTGGACCGGGACAGGCTCTCCTACGAGCAGTACTTC. The variable domain in full, completed from reference TRBV5-1 and TRBJ2-7, reads KAGVTQTPRYLIKTRGQQVTLSCSPISGHRSVSWYQQTPGQGLQFLFEYFSETQRNKGNFPGRFSGRQFSNSRSEMNVSTLELGDSALYLCASSLDRDRLSYEQYFGPGTRLTVT.